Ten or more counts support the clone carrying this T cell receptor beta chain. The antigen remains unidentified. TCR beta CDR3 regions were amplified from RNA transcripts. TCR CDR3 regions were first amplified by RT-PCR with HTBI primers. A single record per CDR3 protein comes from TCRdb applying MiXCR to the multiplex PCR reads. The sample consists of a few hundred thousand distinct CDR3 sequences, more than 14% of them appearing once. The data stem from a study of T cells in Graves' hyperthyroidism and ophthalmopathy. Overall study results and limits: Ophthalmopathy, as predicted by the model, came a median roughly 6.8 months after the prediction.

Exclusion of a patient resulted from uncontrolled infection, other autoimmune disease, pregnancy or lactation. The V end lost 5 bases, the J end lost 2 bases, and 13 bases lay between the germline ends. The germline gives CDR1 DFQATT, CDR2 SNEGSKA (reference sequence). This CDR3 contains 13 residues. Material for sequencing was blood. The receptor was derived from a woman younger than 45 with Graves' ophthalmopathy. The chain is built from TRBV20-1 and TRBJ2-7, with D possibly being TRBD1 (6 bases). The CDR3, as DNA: TGCAGTGCTTCCGGGACAACCACCTACGAGCAGTACTTC. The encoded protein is CSASGTTTYEQYF.